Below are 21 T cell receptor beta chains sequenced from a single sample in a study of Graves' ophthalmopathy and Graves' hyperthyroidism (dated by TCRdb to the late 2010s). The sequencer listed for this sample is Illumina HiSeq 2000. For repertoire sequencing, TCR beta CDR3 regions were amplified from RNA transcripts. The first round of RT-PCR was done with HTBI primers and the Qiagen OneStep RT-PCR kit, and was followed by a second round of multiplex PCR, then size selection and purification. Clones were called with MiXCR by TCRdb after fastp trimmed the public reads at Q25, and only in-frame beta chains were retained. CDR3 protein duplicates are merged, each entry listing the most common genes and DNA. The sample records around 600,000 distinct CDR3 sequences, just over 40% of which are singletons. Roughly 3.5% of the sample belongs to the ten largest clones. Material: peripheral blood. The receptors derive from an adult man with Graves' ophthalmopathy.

In DNA form, the CDR3 reads TGTGCCTGGAGGGTCCGACAGGGCGGCGGGGAGCTGTTTTTT. Its translation is CAWRVRQGGGELFF. The chain is built from TRBV24-1 and TRBJ2-2; TRBD1 might be the D (7 bases). V was shortened by 12 bases and J by 7 bases, with 20 bases between the two germline ends. This CDR3 has 14 amino acids. The V gene's germline CDR1 is KGHDR and CDR2 SFDVKD.

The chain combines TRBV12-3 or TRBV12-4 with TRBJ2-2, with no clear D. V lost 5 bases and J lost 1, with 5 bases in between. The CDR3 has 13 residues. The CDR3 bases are TGTGCCAGCAGTCACAAGAACACCGGGGAGCTGTTTTTT. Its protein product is CASSHKNTGELFF.

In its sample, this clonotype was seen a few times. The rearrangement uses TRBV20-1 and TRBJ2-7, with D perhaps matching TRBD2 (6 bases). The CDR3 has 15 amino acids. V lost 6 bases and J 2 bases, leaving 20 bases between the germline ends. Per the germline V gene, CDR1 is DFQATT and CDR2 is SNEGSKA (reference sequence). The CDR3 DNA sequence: TGCAGTGCCGTCGGATTTAGCGGCAGAACCTACGAGCAGTACTTC. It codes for CSAVGFSGRTYEQYF.

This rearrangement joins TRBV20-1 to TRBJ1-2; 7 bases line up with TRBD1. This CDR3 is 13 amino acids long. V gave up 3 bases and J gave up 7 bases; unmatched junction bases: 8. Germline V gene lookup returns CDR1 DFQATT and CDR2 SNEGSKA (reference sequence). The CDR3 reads CSASQGDGSGYTF. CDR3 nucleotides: TGCAGTGCTAGCCAGGGGGACGGAAGTGGCTACACCTTC.

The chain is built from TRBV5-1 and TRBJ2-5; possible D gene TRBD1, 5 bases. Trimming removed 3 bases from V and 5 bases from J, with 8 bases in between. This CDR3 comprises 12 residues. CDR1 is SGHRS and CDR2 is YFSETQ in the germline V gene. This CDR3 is CASSSNRETQYF. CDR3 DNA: TGCGCCAGCAGCTCCAACAGGGAGACCCAGTACTTC. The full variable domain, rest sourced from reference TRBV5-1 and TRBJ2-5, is KAGVTQTPRYLIKTRGQQVTLSCSPISGHRSVSWYQQTPGQGLQFLFEYFSETQRNKGNFPGRFSGRQFSNSRSEMNVSTLELGDSALYLCASSSNRETQYFGPGTRLLVL.

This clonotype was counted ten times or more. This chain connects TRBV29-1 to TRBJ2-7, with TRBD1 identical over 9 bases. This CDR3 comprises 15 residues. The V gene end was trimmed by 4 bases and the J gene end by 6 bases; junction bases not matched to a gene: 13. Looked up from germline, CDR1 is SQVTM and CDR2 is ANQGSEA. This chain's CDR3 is CSVVPGTGMGSEQYF. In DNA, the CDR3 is TGCAGCGTTGTCCCCGGGACAGGGATGGGGAGCGAGCAGTACTTC.

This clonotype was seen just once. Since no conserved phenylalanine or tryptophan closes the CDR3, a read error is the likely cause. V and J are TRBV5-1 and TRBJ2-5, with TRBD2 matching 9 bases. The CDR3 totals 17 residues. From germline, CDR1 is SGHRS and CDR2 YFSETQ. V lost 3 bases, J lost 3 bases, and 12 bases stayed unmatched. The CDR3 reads CASSWGSSGGTEETQYV. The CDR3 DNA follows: TGCGCCAGCAGCTGGGGGTCCAGCGGGGGGACTGAAGAGACCCAGTACGTC.

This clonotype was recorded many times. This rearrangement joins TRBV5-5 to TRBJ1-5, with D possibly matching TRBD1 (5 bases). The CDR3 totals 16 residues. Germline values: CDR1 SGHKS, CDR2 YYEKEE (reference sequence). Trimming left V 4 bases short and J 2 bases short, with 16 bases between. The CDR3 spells CASSPSSRQRNQPQHF. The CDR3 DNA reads TGTGCCAGCAGCCCCTCCTCCAGACAGCGCAATCAGCCCCAGCATTTT.

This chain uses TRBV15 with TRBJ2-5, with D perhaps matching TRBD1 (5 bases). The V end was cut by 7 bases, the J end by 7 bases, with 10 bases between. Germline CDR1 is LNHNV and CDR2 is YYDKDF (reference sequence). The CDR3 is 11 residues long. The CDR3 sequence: CATTGRVTQYF. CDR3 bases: TGTGCCACCACCGGCAGGGTGACCCAGTACTTC.

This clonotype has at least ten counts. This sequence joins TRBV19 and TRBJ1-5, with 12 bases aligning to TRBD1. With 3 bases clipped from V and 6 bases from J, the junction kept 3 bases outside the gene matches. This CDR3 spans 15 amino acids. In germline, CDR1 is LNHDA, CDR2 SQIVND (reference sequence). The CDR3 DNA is TGTGCCAGTAGTATGGGACAGGGGGCCTTTCAGCCCCAGCATTTT. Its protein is CASSMGQGAFQPQHF. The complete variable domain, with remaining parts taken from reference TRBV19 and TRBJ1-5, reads DGGITQSPKYLFRKEGQNVTLSCEQNLNHDAMYWYRQDPGQGLRLIYYSQIVNDFQKGDIAEGYSVSREKKESFPLTVTSAQKNPTAFYLCASSMGQGAFQPQHFGDGTRLSIL.

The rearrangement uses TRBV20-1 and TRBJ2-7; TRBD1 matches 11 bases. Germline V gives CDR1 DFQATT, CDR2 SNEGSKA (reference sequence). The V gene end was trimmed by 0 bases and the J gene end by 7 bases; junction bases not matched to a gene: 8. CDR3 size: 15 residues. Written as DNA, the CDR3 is TGCAGTGCTAGAGATTTTGGGACAGGGGGGGGGGAGCAGTACTTC. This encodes CSARDFGTGGGEQYF.

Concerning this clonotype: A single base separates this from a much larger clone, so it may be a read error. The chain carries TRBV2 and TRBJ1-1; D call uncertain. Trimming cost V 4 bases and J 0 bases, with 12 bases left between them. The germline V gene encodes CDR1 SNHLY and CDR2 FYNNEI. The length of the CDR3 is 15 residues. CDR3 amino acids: CASSGSNNMNTEAFF. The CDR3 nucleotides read TGTGCCAGCAGTGGATCGAACAACATGAACACTGAAGCTTTCTTT.

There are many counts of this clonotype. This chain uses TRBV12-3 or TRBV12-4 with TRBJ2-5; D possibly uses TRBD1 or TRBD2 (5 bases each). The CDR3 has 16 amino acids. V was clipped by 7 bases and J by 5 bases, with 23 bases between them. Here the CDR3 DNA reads TGTGCCAGCACCACCCGGGGCAGAATAAAGTGGGAGACCCAGTACTTC. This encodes CASTTRGRIKWETQYF.

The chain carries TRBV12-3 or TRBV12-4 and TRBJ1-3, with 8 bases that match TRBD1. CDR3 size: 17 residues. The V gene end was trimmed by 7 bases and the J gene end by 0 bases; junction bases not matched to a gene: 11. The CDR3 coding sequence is TGTGCCAGCACCCCGGACAGGGCTCCGAGCTCTGGAAACACCATATATTTT. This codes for CASTPDRAPSSGNTIYF.

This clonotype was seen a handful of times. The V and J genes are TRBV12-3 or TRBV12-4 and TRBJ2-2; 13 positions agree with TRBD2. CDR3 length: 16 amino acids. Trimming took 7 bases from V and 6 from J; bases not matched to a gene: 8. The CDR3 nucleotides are TGTGCCAGCACCCTCGAACTAGCGGGAGGGCCCGGGGAGCTGTTTTTT. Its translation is CASTLELAGGPGELFF.

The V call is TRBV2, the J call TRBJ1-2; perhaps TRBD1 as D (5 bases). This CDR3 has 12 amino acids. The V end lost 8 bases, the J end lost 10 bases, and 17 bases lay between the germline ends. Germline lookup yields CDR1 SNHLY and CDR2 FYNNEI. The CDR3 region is CASGKGLGVYTF. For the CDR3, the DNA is TGTGCCAGCGGCAAGGGACTAGGTGTCTACACCTTC. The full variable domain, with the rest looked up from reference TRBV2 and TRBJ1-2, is EPEVTQTPSHQVTQMGQEVILRCVPISNHLYFYWYRQILGQKVEFLVSFYNNEISEKSEIFDDQFSVERPDGSNFTLKIRSTKLEDSAMYFCASGKGLGVYTFGSGTRLTVV.

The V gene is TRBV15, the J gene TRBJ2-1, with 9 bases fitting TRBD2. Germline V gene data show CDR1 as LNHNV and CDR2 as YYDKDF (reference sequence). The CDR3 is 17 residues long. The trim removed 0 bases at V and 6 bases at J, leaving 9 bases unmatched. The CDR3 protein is CATSREPRGGLGNEQFF. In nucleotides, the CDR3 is TGTGCCACCAGCAGAGAGCCGCGGGGGGGTCTTGGCAATGAGCAGTTCTTC.

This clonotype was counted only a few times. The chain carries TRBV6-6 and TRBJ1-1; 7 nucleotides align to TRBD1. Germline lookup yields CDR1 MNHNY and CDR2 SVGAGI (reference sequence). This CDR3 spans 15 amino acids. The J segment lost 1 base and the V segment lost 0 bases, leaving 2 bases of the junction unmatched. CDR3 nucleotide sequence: TGTGCCAGCAGTTACTCGACAGGGCAGAACACTGAAGCTTTCTTT. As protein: CASSYSTGQNTEAFF.

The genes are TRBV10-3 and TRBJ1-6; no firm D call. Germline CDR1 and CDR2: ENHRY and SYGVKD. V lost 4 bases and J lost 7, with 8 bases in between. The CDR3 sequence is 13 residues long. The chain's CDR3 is CAISAEDNSPLHF. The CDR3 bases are TGTGCCATCAGTGCGGAGGACAATTCACCCCTCCACTTT.

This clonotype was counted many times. The CDR3 DNA reads as TGTGCCAGCAGACGGCCTGGGGCCAACGTCCTGACTTTC. Its protein product is CASRRPGANVLTF. The chain has TRBV6-5 and TRBJ2-6; D gene ambiguous. The CDR3 spans 13 residues. The V end was cut by 6 bases, the J end by 2 bases, with 5 bases between. Germline V gives CDR1 MNHEY, CDR2 SVGAGI.

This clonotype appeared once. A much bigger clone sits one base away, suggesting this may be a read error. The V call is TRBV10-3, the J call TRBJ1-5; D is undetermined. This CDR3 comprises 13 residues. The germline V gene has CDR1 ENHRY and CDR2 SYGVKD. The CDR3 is CASSLNQERPQHF. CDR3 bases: TGTGCCAGCAGTTTAAATCAGGAGCGGCCCCAGCATTTT.